This TCR beta chain was recorded in a study of T cell responses to AZD1222 COVID-19 vaccine. This clone was detected only once. The V end lost 6 bases, the J end lost 6 bases, and 18 bases lay between the germline ends. From germline, CDR1 is LNHDA and CDR2 SQIVND (reference sequence). This CDR3 comprises 14 residues. The repertoire was sequenced with immunoSEQ multiplex PCR; TCRdb's copy has only in-frame clones and lacks some. In the table there are 65,000 to 90,000 clones, around 88% of which are singletons. This clonotype was sampled from an adult in good health. Material: peripheral blood, obtained on day 0 of AZD1222 vaccination. This sequence joins TRBV19 and TRBJ2-7; D could derive from TRBD1 or TRBD2 (5 bases each). As DNA, the CDR3 is TGTGCCAGTAGAGCCTCGGGGCTAGTAGGCGAGCAGTACTTC. It encodes CASRASGLVGEQYF.